This T cell receptor beta chain originates from a study of blood T cell repertoires in COVID-19. Study information: There were acute and convalescent COVID-19 samples, and they came from the United States, Italy and Spain. PBMCs, B-cell-depleted T cells, or T cells were the source of the cDNA or gDNA that made up the material.

The Seattle site enrolled patients during active infection and followed them longitudinally. In the original processing: Scientists estimated how many nucleated cells there were by amplifying reference gene primers. Here immunoSEQ multiplex PCR was the method, and the copy in TCRdb shows in-frame clones only, minus some. The DNA was the basis for D and trimming; V, J and clone size are from that table. The sample has roughly 84,000 clones; roughly 78% are singletons. Germline V gene sequence: CDR1 LNHDA, CDR2 SQIVND (reference sequence). CDR3 length equals 15 residues. The J segment lost 0 bases and the V segment lost 4 bases, leaving 5 bases of the junction unmatched.

Sequenced: peripheral blood. The receptor's source is a man aged 60-69 years with COVID-19, enrolled during active disease. V and J are TRBV19 and TRBJ1-2, with 7 bases that match TRBD1. The CDR3 DNA sequence: TGTGCCAGTAGTACTCGGGACAGCCCTAACTATGGCTACACCTTC. Translation: CASSTRDSPNYGYTF.